These T cell receptor beta chains were read from a single sample in a study of cytomegalovirus exposure and HLA in healthy donors. Here immunoSEQ multiplex PCR was the method, and the copy in TCRdb shows in-frame clones only, minus some. The repertoire holds 150,000 to 180,000 clones, with over 70% as singletons. The sample was PBMCs. These TCRs come from a young man in good health and CMV-seronegative. Each CDR3 is given with its conserved first and last residue. The D gene is left open where the match is weak. Clone size is shown for a subset of rows, as once, few, many or a class of expanded clone.

DNA: TGTGCCAGCAGTCCTACGGCGGGGGGGAGCACAGATACGCAGTATTTT
CDR3: CASSPTAGGSTDTQYF
D: TRBD2
J: TRBJ2-3
V: TRBV6-4
size: NA

DNA: TGTGCCAGCAGCTTAGAGGACAGGGGGCATGGCTACACCTTC
CDR3: CASSLEDRGHGYTF
D: TRBD1
J: TRBJ1-2
V: TRBV7-8
size: NA

DNA: TGTGCCAGCAGCCTTGGGACAGACTACACCGGGGAGCTGTTTTTT
CDR3: CASSLGTDYTGELFF
D: TRBD1
J: TRBJ2-2
V: TRBV5-6
size: NA

DNA: TGTGCCAGCAGCCAAAGGGGGGGCGTCGACCAAGAGACCCAGTACTTC
CDR3: CASSQRGGVDQETQYF
D: NA
J: TRBJ2-5
V: TRBV13
size: NA

DNA: TGTGCCAGCAGCCCCCTAGCGGGAAGCTACAATGAGCAGTTCTTC
CDR3: CASSPLAGSYNEQFF
D: TRBD2
J: TRBJ2-1
V: TRBV7-3
size: few

DNA: TGTGCCAGCAGCTTGAAGGGGCATTCGACTGAAGCTTTCTTT
CDR3: CASSLKGHSTEAFF
D: NA
J: TRBJ1-1
V: TRBV7-2
size: NA

DNA: TGTGCCAGCAGTGAAGGGCGGGCAGGGAGGATGGCTGAAGCTTTCTTT
CDR3: CASSEGRAGRMAEAFF
D: NA
J: TRBJ1-1
V: TRBV2
size: few

DNA: TGTGCCAGCAGCTATGACAGGGGCACTGAAGCTTTCTTT
CDR3: CASSYDRGTEAFF
D: TRBD1
J: TRBJ1-1
V: TRBV11-1
size: NA

DNA: TGCGCCAGCAGCTTGGAAGCTAGCGAGCAGTACTTC
CDR3: CASSLEASEQYF
D: NA
J: TRBJ2-7
V: TRBV5-1
size: few

DNA: TGTGCCTGGAGTGTACCGGCGGGGAACTATGGCTACACCTTC
CDR3: CAWSVPAGNYGYTF
D: NA
J: TRBJ1-2
V: TRBV30
size: NA

DNA: TGTGCCAGCAGTAAGGGACAGGGGAATCAGCCCCAGCATTTT
CDR3: CASSKGQGNQPQHF
D: TRBD1
J: TRBJ1-5
V: TRBV6-6
size: few

DNA: TGTGCCAGCAGCGTAGTGGCTAGCAGACCATCGAACACCGGGGAGCTGTTTTTT
CDR3: CASSVVASRPSNTGELFF
D: NA
J: TRBJ2-2
V: TRBV9
size: few

DNA: TGTGCCAGCAGTTACTCGGGGCGGGGGAGCTCCTACGAGCAGTACTTC
CDR3: CASSYSGRGSSYEQYF
D: TRBD2
J: TRBJ2-7
V: TRBV6-5
size: NA

DNA: TGTGCCTGGAGAGACAGGGACTTCTATAATTCACCCCTCCACTTT
CDR3: CAWRDRDFYNSPLHF
D: TRBD1
J: TRBJ1-6
V: TRBV30
size: NA

DNA: TGTGCCAGCAGCATGACAGCGAATAATTCACCCCTCCACTTT
CDR3: CASSMTANNSPLHF
D: NA
J: TRBJ1-6
V: TRBV6-5
size: NA

DNA: TGTGCCAGCAGCTTAGGTCGTCATAATTCACCCCTCCACTTT
CDR3: CASSLGRHNSPLHF
D: NA
J: TRBJ1-6
V: TRBV7-9
size: NA

DNA: TGTGCCAGCAGCCAATCCGGGACAGGGAATTCTGAAGCTTTCTTT
CDR3: CASSQSGTGNSEAFF
D: TRBD1
J: TRBJ1-1
V: TRBV4-2
size: NA

DNA: TGTGCCAGCAGTGAATCGGTATACACCGGGGAGCTGTTTTTT
CDR3: CASSESVYTGELFF
D: NA
J: TRBJ2-2
V: TRBV6-1
size: NA

DNA: TGTGCCAGCAGCTCTTATTACTACAATGAGCAGTTCTTC
CDR3: CASSSYYYNEQFF
D: NA
J: TRBJ2-1
V: TRBV7-2
size: few

DNA: TGTGCCAGCAGCTTTGGGCTGTCGTTGGACGAGCAGTACTTC
CDR3: CASSFGLSLDEQYF
D: NA
J: TRBJ2-7
V: TRBV5-4
size: NA